This record covers a single T cell receptor (beta chain). What antigen it recognizes has not been identified. Nothing much larger sits one base from this clone, and base qualities are not available. The germline ends are 13 bases apart after V is trimmed by 7 bases and J by 7 bases. There are 13 amino acids in the CDR3, from cysteine to phenylalanine inclusive. Here the CDR3 DNA is all that survives: 39 bases in frame from base 1. The germline V gene encodes CDR1 MGHDK and CDR2 SYGVNS. The sample is drawn from a study of chemoradiotherapy in HPV16-positive cancers (dated by TCRdb to the early 2020s). About the study as a whole: Candidate HPV-specific T-cell clones and common TCR motifs were defined through functional T-cell assays on cells from a couple of HPV16-positive patients. Whether T-cell immunity against the HPV oncoproteins E6 and E7 changes during chemoradiotherapy and whether survival is affected by this immunity were examined in the study. Next, the candidate HPV-specific TCRs and motifs were followed in TCR repertoires from about 90 patients with HPV-related cancers.

Preparation of the library involved the immunoSEQ multiplex PCR assay. In its TCRdb copy, this immuneACCESS table keeps in-frame sequences only and misses some clones. Where compared with another copy, unresolved V genes explain less than half of these, and the others have no known cause. The sample table shows thousands of clones, and 55% to 70% are seen once. The ten largest clones add up to approximately 31% of the sample. Repertoires were sampled repeatedly over the course of chemoradiotherapy so that clonal expansion in the tumor microenvironment could be followed. The paper's findings and limits, for the study overall: Expansion of candidate HPV-specific clones and E7-related TCR motifs was observed in the tumor microenvironment during treatment, whereas no such expansion was observed for non-HPV-specific T cells. In HPV16-positive patients, expansion of HPV-responsive T cells during chemoradiotherapy was associated with improved recurrence-free survival. The survival association was reported for HPV16-positive patients, and the functional definition of HPV-specific T cells was derived from only two HPV16-positive patients.

The biological material was taken from a patient who underwent chemoradiotherapy. This receptor was obtained from a human donor with HPV-associated anogenital cancer. The rearrangement combines TRBV25-1 with TRBJ1-4; no D gene can be assigned with confidence. The DNA sequence is given as TGTGCCAGCACAAAGTTGTCCGGTGAAAAACTGTTTTTT. Its coded protein is CASTKLSGEKLFF. Beyond the CDR3, the reference TRBV25-1 and TRBJ1-4 genes provide the residues; the full variable domain reads: EADIYQTPRYLVIGTGKKITLECSQTMGHDKMYWYQQDPGMELHLIHYSYGVNSTEKGDLSSESTVSRIRTEHFPLTLESARPSHTSQYLCASTKLSGEKLFFGSGTQLSVL.